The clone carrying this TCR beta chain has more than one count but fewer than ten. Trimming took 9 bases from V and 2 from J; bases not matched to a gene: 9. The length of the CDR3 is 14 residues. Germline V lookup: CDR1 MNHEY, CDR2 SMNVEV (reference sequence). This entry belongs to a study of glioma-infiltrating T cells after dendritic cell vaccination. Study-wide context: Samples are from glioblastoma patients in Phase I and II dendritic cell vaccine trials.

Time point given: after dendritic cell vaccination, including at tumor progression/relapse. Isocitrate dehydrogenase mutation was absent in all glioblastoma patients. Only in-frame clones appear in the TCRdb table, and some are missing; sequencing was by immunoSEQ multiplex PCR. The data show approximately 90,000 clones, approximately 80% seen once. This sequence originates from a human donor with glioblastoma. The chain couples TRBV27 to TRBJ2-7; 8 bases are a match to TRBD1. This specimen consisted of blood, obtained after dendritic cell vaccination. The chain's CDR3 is CASSQGAMTYEQYF. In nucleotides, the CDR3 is TGTGCCAGTTCTCAGGGGGCGATGACCTACGAGCAGTACTTC.